These 13 T cell receptor beta chains were all obtained from the same sample, sequenced in a study of cytomegalovirus exposure and HLA in healthy donors. Amplification used 60 Vbeta primers and 13 Jbeta primers. TCRdb's table, derived via immunoSEQ multiplex PCR, lists solely in-frame clones and lacks some. The sample contains over 70,000 clones, about two thirds of which appear only once. Source material: PBMCs. The receptors come from a woman aged 50 to 60 in good health and CMV-seropositive.

This chain uses TRBV28 with TRBJ2-2, with D possibly matching TRBD1 (6 bases). CDR1 and CDR2 (germline): MDHEN, SYDVKM. V shed 8 bases and J shed 0 bases, with 10 bases lying between them. There are 14 residues in the CDR3. CDR3 nucleotide sequence: TGTGCCAGCTTGGACAGCGCGAACACCGGGGAGCTGTTTTTT. It yields the protein CASLDSANTGELFF.

This chain uses TRBV29-1 with TRBJ2-5; possibly TRBD1 for D (6 bases). This CDR3 is 12 amino acids long. Trimming removed 7 bases at V and 5 bases at J, with 14 bases between. Germline V lookup: CDR1 SQVTM, CDR2 ANQGSEA. Here the CDR3 DNA reads TGCAGCGCCCGGGACAACGGGGAGACCCAGTACTTC. This translates into CSARDNGETQYF.

The chain links TRBV15 to TRBJ1-6; D perhaps matches TRBD1 (6 bases). Germline CDR1 is LNHNV and CDR2 is YYDKDF (reference sequence). Trimming stripped 3 bases from V and 4 bases from J, with 7 bases between. This CDR3 is 14 amino acids long. Here the CDR3 reads CATSRTGYNSPLHF. CDR3 DNA sequence: TGTGCCACCAGCAGGACAGGTTATAATTCACCCCTCCACTTT.

This clone was observed a handful of times. The chain employs TRBV2 and TRBJ1-1, with D possibly being TRBD1 (5 bases). Per the germline V gene, CDR1 is SNHLY and CDR2 is FYNNEI. The CDR3 runs to 18 residues. V gave up 2 bases and J gave up 0 bases, with 19 bases separating them. The CDR3 DNA sequence: TGTGCCAGCAGTGAAATCCCAAGGCAGGGCCCAATGAACACTGAAGCTTTCTTT. It is translated as CASSEIPRQGPMNTEAFF.

The chain is built from TRBV11-2 and TRBJ2-3; D ambiguous. The CDR3 is 12 residues long. CDR1 is SGHAT, CDR2 FQNNGV, per germline. The germline V and J ends were trimmed by 4 bases and 0 bases, with 2 bases remaining between them. CDR3 residues: CASSSSTDTQYF. In DNA, the CDR3 is TGTGCCAGCAGCTCGAGCACAGATACGCAGTATTTT.

The chain uses TRBV20-1 and TRBJ1-2, with TRBD1 as a possible D gene (6 bases). V was pared by 5 bases and J by 6 bases, with 7 bases between. Germline CDR1 reads DFQATT; CDR2 reads SNEGSKA (reference sequence). The CDR3 sequence is 10 residues long. CDR3 region: CSAGTHGYTF. In DNA form, the CDR3 reads TGCAGTGCTGGGACACATGGCTACACCTTC.

The chain couples TRBV29-1 to TRBJ2-5; perhaps TRBD1 as D (8 bases). Germline CDR1 SQVTM, CDR2 ANQGSEA. The V end lost 7 bases, the J end lost 13 bases, and 19 bases lay between the germline ends. The CDR3 consists of 11 residues. The CDR3 nucleotides read TGCAGCGGCTACAGGGGGGGACGTCCGTACTTC. Encoded protein: CSGYRGGRPYF.

V gene TRBV30 combines with J gene TRBJ2-1; D call uncertain. The CDR3 consists of 11 residues. V was clipped by 1 base and J by 6 bases, with 4 bases between them. The germline V gene has CDR1 GTSNPN and CDR2 SVGIG (reference sequence). The CDR3 sequence is CAWSEANEQFF. Here the CDR3 DNA reads TGTGCCTGGAGTGAAGCCAATGAGCAGTTCTTC.

The rearrangement links TRBV7-9 to TRBJ1-1, with D possibly being TRBD1 (6 bases). The V and J ends lost 8 bases and 3 bases respectively, with 10 bases between them. Germline assignment: CDR1 SEHNR and CDR2 FQNEAQ (reference sequence). The CDR3 consists of 12 residues. The CDR3 sequence is CASVGGDTEAFF. CDR3 in DNA: TGTGCCAGCGTAGGGGGGGACACTGAAGCTTTCTTT.

The chain is built from TRBV20-1 and TRBJ2-1, with D perhaps TRBD2 (5 bases). Between the trimmed V and J ends, which lost 6 bases and 9 bases, there was a span of 12 bases. Germline CDR1 is DFQATT and CDR2 is SNEGSKA (reference sequence). This CDR3 has 11 residues. The CDR3: CSAADEGEQFF. The CDR3 bases are TGCAGTGCGGCAGATGAGGGTGAGCAGTTCTTC.

This rearrangement joins TRBV5-1 to TRBJ1-1; D is undetermined. Germline V lookup: CDR1 SGHRS, CDR2 YFSETQ. CDR3 length: 14 residues. V gave up 4 bases and J gave up 4 bases, with 14 bases separating them. The CDR3 loop is CASSTEGGGTEAFF. For the CDR3, the DNA is TGCGCCAGCAGCACGGAAGGCGGCGGCACTGAAGCTTTCTTT.

This clone counts as medium-sized. The chain employs TRBV5-1 and TRBJ2-7; no firm D call. V lost 1 base and J lost 3, with 5 bases in between. The CDR3 totals 12 residues. CDR1 and CDR2 from the germline V gene are SGHRS and YFSETQ. The CDR3 bases are TGCGCCAGCAGCTTGAACAGCTACGAGCAGTACTTC. Translating it yields CASSLNSYEQYF.

This clone was seen only a few times. CDR3: CASSLGQALNTGELFF. The CDR3 bases are TGTGCCAGCAGCTTGGGACAGGCTCTTAACACCGGGGAGCTGTTTTTT. The J gene is TRBJ2-2, the V gene TRBV5-6; D is possibly TRBD1 (6 bases). With 0 bases removed from V and 2 bases from J, the gap between germline ends came to 11 bases. This CDR3 contains 16 residues. The germline V gene encodes CDR1 SGHDT and CDR2 YYEEEE.